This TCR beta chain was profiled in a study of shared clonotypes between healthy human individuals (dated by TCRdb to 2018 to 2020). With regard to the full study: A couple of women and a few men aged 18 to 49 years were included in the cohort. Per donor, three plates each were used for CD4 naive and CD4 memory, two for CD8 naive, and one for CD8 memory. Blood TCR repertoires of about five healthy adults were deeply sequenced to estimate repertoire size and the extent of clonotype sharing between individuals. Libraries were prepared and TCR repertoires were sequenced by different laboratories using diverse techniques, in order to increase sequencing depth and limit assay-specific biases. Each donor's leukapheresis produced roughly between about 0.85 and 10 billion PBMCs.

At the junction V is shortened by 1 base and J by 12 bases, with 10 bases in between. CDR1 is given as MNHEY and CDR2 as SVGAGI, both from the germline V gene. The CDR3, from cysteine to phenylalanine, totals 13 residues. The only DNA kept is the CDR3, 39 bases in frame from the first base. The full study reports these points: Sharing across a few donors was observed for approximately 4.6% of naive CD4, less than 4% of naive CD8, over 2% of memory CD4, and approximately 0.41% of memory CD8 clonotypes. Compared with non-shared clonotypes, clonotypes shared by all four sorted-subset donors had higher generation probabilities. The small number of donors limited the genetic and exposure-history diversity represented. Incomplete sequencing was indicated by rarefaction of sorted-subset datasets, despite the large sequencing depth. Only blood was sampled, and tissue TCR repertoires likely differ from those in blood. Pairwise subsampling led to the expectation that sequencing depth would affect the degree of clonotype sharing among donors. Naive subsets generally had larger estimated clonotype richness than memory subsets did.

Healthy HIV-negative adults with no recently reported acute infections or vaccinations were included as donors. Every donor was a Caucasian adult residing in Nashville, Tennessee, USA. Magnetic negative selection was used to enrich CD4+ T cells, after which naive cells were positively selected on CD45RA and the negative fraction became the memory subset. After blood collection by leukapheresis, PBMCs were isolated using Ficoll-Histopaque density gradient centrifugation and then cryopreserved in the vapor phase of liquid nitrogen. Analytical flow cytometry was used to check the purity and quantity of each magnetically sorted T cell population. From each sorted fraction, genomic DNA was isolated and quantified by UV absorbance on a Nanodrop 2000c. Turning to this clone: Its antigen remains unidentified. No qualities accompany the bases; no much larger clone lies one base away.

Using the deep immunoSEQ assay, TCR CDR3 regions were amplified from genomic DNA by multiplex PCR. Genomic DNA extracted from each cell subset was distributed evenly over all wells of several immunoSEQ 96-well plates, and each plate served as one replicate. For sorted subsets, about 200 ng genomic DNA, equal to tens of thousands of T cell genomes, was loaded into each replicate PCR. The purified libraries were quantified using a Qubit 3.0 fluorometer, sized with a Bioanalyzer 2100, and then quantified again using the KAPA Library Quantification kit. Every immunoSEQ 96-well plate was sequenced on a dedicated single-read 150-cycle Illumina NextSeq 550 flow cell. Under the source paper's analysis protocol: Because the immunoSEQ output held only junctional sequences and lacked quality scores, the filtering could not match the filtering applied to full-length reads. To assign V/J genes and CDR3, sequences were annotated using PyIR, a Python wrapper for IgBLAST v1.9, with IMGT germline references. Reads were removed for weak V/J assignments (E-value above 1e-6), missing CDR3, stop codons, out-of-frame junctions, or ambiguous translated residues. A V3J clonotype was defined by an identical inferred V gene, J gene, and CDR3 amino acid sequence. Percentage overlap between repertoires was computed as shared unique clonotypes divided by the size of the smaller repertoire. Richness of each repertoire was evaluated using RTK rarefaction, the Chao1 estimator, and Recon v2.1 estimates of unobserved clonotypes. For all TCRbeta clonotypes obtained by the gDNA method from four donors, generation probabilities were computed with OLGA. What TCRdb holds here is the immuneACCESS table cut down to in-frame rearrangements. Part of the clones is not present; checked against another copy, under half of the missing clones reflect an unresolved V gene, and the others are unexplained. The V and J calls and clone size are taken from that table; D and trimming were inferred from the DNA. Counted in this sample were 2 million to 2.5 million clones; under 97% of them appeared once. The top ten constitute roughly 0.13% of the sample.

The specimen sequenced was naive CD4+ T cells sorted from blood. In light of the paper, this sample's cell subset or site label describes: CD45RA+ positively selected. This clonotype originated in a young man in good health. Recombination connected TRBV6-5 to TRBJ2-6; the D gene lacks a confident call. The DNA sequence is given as TGTGCCAGCAGTTACTGGCCATATGGCGTCCTGACTTTC. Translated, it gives CASSYWPYGVLTF.